What follows are 6 T cell receptor beta chains derived from one specimen sequenced in a study of cytomegalovirus exposure and HLA in healthy donors. A multiplex PCR was run with 60 Vbeta primers and 13 Jbeta primers. Clones were sequenced by immunoSEQ multiplex PCR, and TCRdb holds only the in-frame ones, with some missing. There are tens of thousands of clones in the sample; 73% occur only once, and about 16% lies in the top ten. The specimen was PBMCs. The receptors were sampled from a woman aged 40 to 49 in good health and CMV-seropositive.

V is TRBV19 and J is TRBJ2-5; 10 nucleotides agree with TRBD2. Germline-derived CDR1 and CDR2 are LNHDA and SQIVND (reference sequence). The CDR3 totals 15 residues. Germline trimming cut 6 bases from V and 1 base from J; bases unmatched to any gene: 5. CDR3 sequence (DNA): TGTGCCAGTAGAGCTAGCGGGGGACTCCAAGAGACCCAGTACTTC. It translates to CASRASGGLQETQYF.

The chain has TRBV5-6 and TRBJ2-3; the match to TRBD2 covers 7 bases. The CDR3 length is 11 residues. The ends lost 3 bases at V and 10 bases at J; junction bases unmatched: 2. Germline loops: CDR1 SGHDT, CDR2 YYEEEE. The CDR3 region is CASSYSGSQYF. CDR3 nucleotides: TGTGCCAGCAGCTATAGCGGGTCGCAGTATTTT.

The genes are TRBV7-6 and TRBJ2-7, with 7 bases that match TRBD1. Germline CDR1 reads SGHVS; CDR2 reads FNYEAQ. The V segment lost 6 bases and the J segment 6 bases; nucleotides outside the gene matches: 11. This CDR3 is 14 amino acids long. As DNA, the CDR3 is TGTGCCAGCAGTCAAGGGGACAGATCGGCCGAGCAGTACTTC. Residues: CASSQGDRSAEQYF.

The chain has TRBV7-6 and TRBJ1-6; D gene uncertain. This CDR3 contains 15 residues. V lost 4 bases, J lost 7 bases, and 14 bases lay in between. Germline CDR1 is SGHVS and CDR2 is FNYEAQ. The CDR3 bases are TGTGCCAGCAGCTCAGGCAACAGAAACAATTCACCCCTCCACTTT. It specifies CASSSGNRNNSPLHF.

V is TRBV5-1 and J is TRBJ1-1; perhaps TRBD1 as D (6 bases). The CDR3 totals 15 residues. In germline, CDR1 is SGHRS, CDR2 YFSETQ. Deletions cut 2 bases from V and 4 bases from J, with 15 bases between. In DNA, the CDR3 is TGCGCCAGCAGCTTATCCACAGGGCGACGCACTGAAGCTTTCTTT. It is translated as CASSLSTGRRTEAFF.

This clone was seen only a few times. The chain uses TRBV5-4 and TRBJ2-7, with D hard to call. V was cut by 1 base and J by 6 bases, with 11 bases left in between. Germline CDR1 and CDR2: SGHNT and YYREEE (reference sequence). This CDR3 is built from 13 residues. CDR3 coding DNA: TGTGCCAGCAGCTTGCCCCACTCTCGCGAGCAGTACTTC. This codes for CASSLPHSREQYF.